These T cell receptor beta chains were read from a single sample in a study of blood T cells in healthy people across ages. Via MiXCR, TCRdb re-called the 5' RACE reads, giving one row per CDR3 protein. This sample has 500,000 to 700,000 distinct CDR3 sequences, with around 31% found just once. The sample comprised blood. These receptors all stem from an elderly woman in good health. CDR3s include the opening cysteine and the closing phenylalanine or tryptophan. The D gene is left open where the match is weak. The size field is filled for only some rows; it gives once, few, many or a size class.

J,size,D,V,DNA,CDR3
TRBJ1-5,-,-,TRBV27,TGTGCCAGCAGTTTAAGCAGGATCGGGAATCAGCCCCAGCATTTT,CASSLSRIGNQPQHF
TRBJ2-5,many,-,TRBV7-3,TGTGCCAGCAGCTTAACAGCTGGGAGATGGGAGACCCAGTACTTC,CASSLTAGRWETQYF
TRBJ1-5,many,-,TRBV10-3,TGTGCCATCAGTGTGGGCAGGGACAATCAGCCCCAGCATTTT,CAISVGRDNQPQHF
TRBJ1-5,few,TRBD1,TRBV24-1,TGTGCCACCAGTGGAGGCGGCCAGGGGGCCGCTAGCAATCAGCCCCAGCATTTT,CATSGGGQGAASNQPQHF
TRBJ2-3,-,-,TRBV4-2,TGTGCCAGCAGCCAAGAAGGCGCAACTGATACGCAGTATTTT,CASSQEGATDTQYF
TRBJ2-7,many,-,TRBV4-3,TGCGCCAGCAGTCTGGAGATGACCTACGAGCAGTACTTC,CASSLEMTYEQYF
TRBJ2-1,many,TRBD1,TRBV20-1,TGCAGTGCTATAGTTGGTGTGGGACAGCCCCAGTTCTTC,CSAIVGVGQPQFF
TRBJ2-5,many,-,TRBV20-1,TGCAGTGCTTCCCCGGGGGAGCGCCAAGAGACCCAGTACTTC,CSASPGERQETQYF
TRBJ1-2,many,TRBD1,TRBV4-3,TGCGCCAGCAGCCAAGGACAGGGGGCTCCCTATGGCTACACCTTC,CASSQGQGAPYGYTF
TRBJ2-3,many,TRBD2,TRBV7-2,TGTGCCAGCAGCTTACAAAATCGAGGACTAGCAACAGATACGCAGTATTTT,CASSLQNRGLATDTQYF
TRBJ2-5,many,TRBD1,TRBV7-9,TGTGCCAGCAGCCCAAATACAGGGGGGCCGGCGCAAGAGACCCAGTACTTC,CASSPNTGGPAQETQYF
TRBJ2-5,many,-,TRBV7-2,TGTGCCAGCAGCTTAGCCCGGACAGTGTACCAAGAGACCCAGTACTTC,CASSLARTVYQETQYF
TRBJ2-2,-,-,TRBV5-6,TGTGCCAGCAGCTTGCGCCTGTTGACAGGGAACACCGGGGAGCTGTTTTTT,CASSLRLLTGNTGELFF
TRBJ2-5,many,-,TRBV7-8,TGTGCCAGCAGCTTAGTGGGGGGGGCCAGAGAGACCCAGTACTTC,CASSLVGGARETQYF
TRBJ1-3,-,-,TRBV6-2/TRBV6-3,TGTGCCAGCAGTCCCGGGCCGAGCTCTGGAAACACCATATATTTT,CASSPGPSSGNTIYF
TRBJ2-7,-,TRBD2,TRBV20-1,TGCAGTGCTGAGTCTAGCGGGGGGACTTACGAGCAGTACTTC,CSAESSGGTYEQYF
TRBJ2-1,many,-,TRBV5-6,TGTGCCAGCAGCGGTTACAGGGCCTACAATGAGCAGTTCTTC,CASSGYRAYNEQFF
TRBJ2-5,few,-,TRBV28,TGTGCCAGCAGACTCCAGGGTCATGAGCAGTACTTC,CASRLQGHEQYF
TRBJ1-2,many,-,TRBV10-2,TGCGCCAGCAGTGAGGCTGGTGGGGTTGGCTATGGCTACACCTTC,CASSEAGGVGYGYTF
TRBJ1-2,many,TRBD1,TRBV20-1,TGCAGTGCTATACAGGGGGCCTATGGCTACACCTTC,CSAIQGAYGYTF
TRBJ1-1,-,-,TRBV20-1,TGCAGTGCTAGAGATAGCGGGAAGGAAGCTTTCTTT,CSARDSGKEAFF
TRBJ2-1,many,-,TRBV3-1,TGTGCCAGCAGCCAAGATCGTGGTGAGCAGTTCTTC,CASSQDRGEQFF
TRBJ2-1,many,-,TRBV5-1,TGCGCCAGCAGCCCCACCGTGGGAGGTCGGAACAATGAGCAGTTCTTC,CASSPTVGGRNNEQFF
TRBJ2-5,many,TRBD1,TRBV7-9,TGTGCCAGCAGCACCCCAGGGGGTCAGGAGACCCAGTACTTC,CASSTPGGQETQYF
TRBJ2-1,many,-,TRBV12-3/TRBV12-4,TGTGCCAGCAGTTTACGGGGGGCGAGATACAATGAGCAGTTCTTC,CASSLRGARYNEQFF
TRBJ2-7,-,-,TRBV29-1,TGCAGCGTTGTGGTGGATGCCTACGAGCAGTACTTC,CSVVVDAYEQYF
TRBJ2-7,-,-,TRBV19,TGTGCCAGTAGAGGGGCCTACGAGCAGTACTTC,CASRGAYEQYF
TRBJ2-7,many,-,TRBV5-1,TGCGCCAGCAGCTTGGGGCTTACGCTTAGGGGAAACAACTACGAGCAGTACTTC,CASSLGLTLRGNNYEQYF
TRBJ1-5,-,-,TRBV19,TGTGCCAGTAGTATAGATCCGTTGGGGGCAGGGCAGCCCCAGCATTTT,CASSIDPLGAGQPQHF
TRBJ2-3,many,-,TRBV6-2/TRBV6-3,TGTGCCAGCAGCCCCATTGCAGATACGCAGTATTTT,CASSPIADTQYF
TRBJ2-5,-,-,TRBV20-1,TGCAGTGCTCCAATCGTACAGACAGGACCCCCAGAGACCCAGTACTTC,CSAPIVQTGPPETQYF
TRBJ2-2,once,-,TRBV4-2,TGTGCCAGCAGCTGGACTGGGACTCCCACCGACGGGGAGCTGTTTTTT,CASSWTGTPTDGELFF
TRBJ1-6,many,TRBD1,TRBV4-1,TGCGCCAGCAGCGACATAGACAGGGCGGTTGGGTCACCCCTCCACTTT,CASSDIDRAVGSPLHF
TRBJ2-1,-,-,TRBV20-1,TGCAGTGCTACCCTCCTGGTGACACCCTACGAGCAGTTCTTC,CSATLLVTPYEQFF
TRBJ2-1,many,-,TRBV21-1,TGTGCCAGCAGCAAAGCAATTTACAATGAGCAGTTCTTC,CASSKAIYNEQFF
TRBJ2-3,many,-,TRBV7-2,TGTGCCAGCAGCTTAGGAACGGGACCCACGCAGTATTTT,CASSLGTGPTQYF
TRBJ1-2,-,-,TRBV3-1,TGTGCCAGCAGCCAAGTGGGTCTCAGGGGTGCAGGTGGCTACACCTTC,CASSQVGLRGAGGYTF
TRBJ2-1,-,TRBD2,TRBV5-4,TGTGCCAGCAGGGCCGATCTAGCGGGGAACAATGAGCAGTTCTTC,CASRADLAGNNEQFF
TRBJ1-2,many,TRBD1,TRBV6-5,TGTGCCAGCAGTTACGGAGCAGGGGGCGGCTACACCTTC,CASSYGAGGGYTF
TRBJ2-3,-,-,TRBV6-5,TGTGCCAGCAACCTACCCGGGGCGCGGACGCAGTATTTT,CASNLPGARTQYF
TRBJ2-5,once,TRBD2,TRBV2,TGTGCCAGCAGACTACAGCGAGCGGGGGGACGAGAGACCCAGTACTTC,CASRLQRAGGRETQYF
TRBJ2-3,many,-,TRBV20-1,TGCAGTGCGCCCGGGGAGGGGGGAACAGATACGCAGTATTTT,CSAPGEGGTDTQYF
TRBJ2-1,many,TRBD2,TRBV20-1,TGCAGGGCGGGGGACTCCTACAATGAGCAGTTCTTC,CRAGDSYNEQFF
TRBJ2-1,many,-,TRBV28,TGTGCCAGCAGTCCCGTCGGCTGGGACTCCTACAATGAGCAGTTCTTC,CASSPVGWDSYNEQFF
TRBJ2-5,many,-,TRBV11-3,TGTGCCAGCAGCCAGGACTACCGGGAGACCCAGTACTTC,CASSQDYRETQYF
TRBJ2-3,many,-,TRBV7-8,TGTGCCAGCAGCCACGGCCCCCGGGACACCTTCACAGATACGCAGTATTTT,CASSHGPRDTFTDTQYF
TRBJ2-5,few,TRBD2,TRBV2,TGTGCCAGCAGCGAGCTAGCGGGACAAGAGACCCAGTACTTC,CASSELAGQETQYF
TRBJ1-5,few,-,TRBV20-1,TGCAGCGGCGCGGCAGGGCGCGGACAGCCCCAGCATTTT,CSGAAGRGQPQHF
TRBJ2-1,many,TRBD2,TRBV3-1,TGTGCCAGCAGCCAAGTGGGGGGGGGACTAAACTACAATGAGCAGTTCTTC,CASSQVGGGLNYNEQFF